What follows are 18 T cell receptor beta chains derived from one specimen sequenced in a study of blood T cell repertoires in COVID-19. The repertoire was sequenced with immunoSEQ multiplex PCR; TCRdb's copy has only in-frame clones and lacks some. The sample includes over 80,000 clones, around 80% of them seen just once. Sequencing used peripheral blood. These receptors were taken from a woman aged 60-70 years with acute or convalescent COVID-19.

The V call is TRBV5-5, the J call TRBJ1-1; a possible D gene is TRBD1 (5 bases). Trimming cost V 0 bases and J 4 bases, with 19 bases left between them. The CDR3 runs 17 residues. The V gene's germline CDR1 is SGHKS and CDR2 YYEKEE (reference sequence). This chain's CDR3 is CASSLGGLAGVSTEAFF. For the CDR3, the DNA is TGTGCCAGCAGCTTGGGAGGTTTGGCGGGGGTGAGCACTGAAGCTTTCTTT. Combining the CDR3 with reference TRBV5-5 and TRBJ1-1 gives the whole variable domain DAGVTQSPTHLIKTRGQQVTLRCSPISGHKSVSWYQQVLGQGPQFIFQYYEKEERGRGNFPDRFSARQFPNYSSELNVNALLLGDSALYLCASSLGGLAGVSTEAFFGQGTRLTVV.

This clone turned up a few times. The chain links TRBV7-9 to TRBJ2-3; TRBD2 aligns across 7 bases. The V gene end was trimmed by 5 bases and the J gene end by 4 bases; junction bases not matched to a gene: 6. Germline V gene data show CDR1 as SEHNR and CDR2 as FQNEAQ (reference sequence). This CDR3 contains 14 residues. The CDR3 sequence: CASSPYGGADTQYF. CDR3 bases: TGTGCCAGCAGCCCTTATGGGGGGGCAGATACGCAGTATTTT. The entire variable domain, with the rest obtained from reference TRBV7-9 and TRBJ2-3, is as follows: DTGVSQNPRHKITKRGQNVTFRCDPISEHNRLYWYRQTLGQGPEFLTYFQNEAQLEKSRLLSDRFSAERPKGSFSTLEIQRTEQGDSAMYLCASSPYGGADTQYFGPGTRLTVL.

The V and J genes are TRBV7-2 and TRBJ2-2; 8 bases match TRBD1. The CDR3 sequence is 16 residues long. Losses at the gene ends were 3 bases for V and 1 base for J; bases not matched to a gene: 4. Germline CDR1 and CDR2: SGHTA and FQGNSA. CDR3 residues: CASSFGQGGNTGELFF. CDR3 bases: TGTGCCAGCAGCTTCGGACAGGGTGGGAACACCGGGGAGCTGTTTTTT.

This chain connects TRBV12-3 or TRBV12-4 to TRBJ1-1, with D unresolved. The CDR3 has 13 residues. Trimming cost V 7 bases and J 1 base, with 10 bases left between them. In DNA form, the CDR3 reads TGTGCCAGCACCCTACAGTCGAACACTGAAGCTTTCTTT. It yields the protein CASTLQSNTEAFF.

Only a few counts were recorded for this clone. V gene TRBV18 combines with J gene TRBJ1-2, with unresolved D. There are 13 residues in the CDR3. Trimming removed 6 bases at V and 1 base at J, with 9 bases between. From germline, CDR1 is KGHSH and CDR2 LQKENI. The CDR3 DNA reads TGTGCCAGCTCTCAATCCAGTAACTATGGCTACACCTTC. It codes for CASSQSSNYGYTF.

V gene TRBV7-2 combines with J gene TRBJ2-1; 14 bases map to TRBD2. The CDR3 spans 13 residues. V gave up 4 bases and J gave up 12 bases; unmatched junction bases: 2. Per germline, CDR1 SGHTA and CDR2 FQGNSA. CDR3 bases: TGTGCCAGCAGCTCCGGACTAGCGGGGGGGCAGTTCTTC. Translating gives CASSSGLAGGQFF.

The chain carries TRBV18 and TRBJ1-2, with TRBD1 as a possible D gene (6 bases). Germline V lookup: CDR1 KGHSH, CDR2 LQKENI. The CDR3 totals 13 residues. V dropped 5 bases and J dropped 2 bases, with 9 bases sitting between them. The CDR3 here is CASSSTGNYGYTF. The CDR3 DNA reads TGTGCCAGCTCAAGTACAGGGAACTATGGCTACACCTTC.

This chain links TRBV27 with TRBJ2-3, with 11 positions matching TRBD2. Per the germline V gene, CDR1 is MNHEY and CDR2 is SMNVEV (reference sequence). The trim removed 3 bases at V and 2 bases at J, leaving 16 bases unmatched. The CDR3 has 20 residues. The CDR3 coding sequence is TGTGCCAGCAGTTTCAGACTAGCGGGAACCGACCCTTCGACCACAGATACGCAGTATTTT. It specifies CASSFRLAGTDPSTTDTQYF.

The chain employs TRBV5-8 and TRBJ1-5, with D unresolved. CDR1 and CDR2 (germline): SGHTS, YDEGEE. The CDR3 is 14 residues long. The V end was cut by 0 bases, the J end by 6 bases, with 10 bases between. The CDR3 DNA follows: TGTGCCAGCAGCTTGGTATTGAGTGCTCAGCCCCAGCATTTT. Protein product: CASSLVLSAQPQHF.

The V and J genes are TRBV7-6 and TRBJ1-1; maybe TRBD1 (5 bases). In germline, CDR1 is SGHVS, CDR2 FNYEAQ. The CDR3 has 16 residues. Trimming cost V 4 bases and J 3 bases, with 18 bases left between them. This CDR3 reads CASSSRDSSQYTEAFF. CDR3 sequence (DNA): TGTGCCAGCAGCTCGAGAGACAGTTCTCAGTACACTGAAGCTTTCTTT.

This chain joins TRBV29-1 and TRBJ1-2; 7 nucleotides match TRBD1. CDR1 and CDR2 from the germline V gene are SQVTM and ANQGSEA. The CDR3 contains 12 residues. With V trimmed by 7 bases and J by 2 bases, 4 bases remained unmatched. CDR3 loop: CSGSGQNYGYTF. The CDR3 DNA reads as TGCAGCGGCTCGGGACAGAACTATGGCTACACCTTC.

A word on this clone: At one end the junction does not follow the germline gene, possibly because of a read error. This chain connects TRBV19 to TRBJ1-2; TRBD1 agrees at 7 bases. The CDR3 covers 15 residues. In germline, CDR1 is LNHDA, CDR2 SQIVND (reference sequence). CDR3 region: CASSILDREADGHTF. In nucleotides, the CDR3 is TGTGCCAGTAGTATCTTAGACAGGGAGGCGGATGGCCACACCTTC.

The chain links TRBV30 to TRBJ1-4, with D maybe TRBD1 (5 bases). Trimming removed 5 bases from V and 0 bases from J, with 13 bases in between. The CDR3 sequence is 15 residues long. Germline-derived CDR1 and CDR2 are GTSNPN and SVGIG (reference sequence). CDR3 protein: CAWGGEVATNEKLFF. Written as DNA, the CDR3 is TGTGCCTGGGGAGGGGAGGTGGCAACTAATGAAAAACTGTTTTTT.

This clone has only a few counts. The chain uses TRBV11-2 and TRBJ1-2; 9 bases are shared with TRBD1. With V trimmed by 4 bases and J by 3 bases, 12 bases remained unmatched. In germline, CDR1 is SGHAT, CDR2 FQNNGV. The CDR3 is 17 amino acids. The CDR3 spells CASSSWTGTGKDYGYTF. The CDR3 coding sequence is TGTGCCAGCAGCTCGTGGACCGGGACAGGGAAGGACTATGGCTACACCTTC.

The chain uses TRBV16 and TRBJ1-4; D is unclear. The germline V and J ends were trimmed by 2 bases and 8 bases, with 12 bases remaining between them. The CDR3 is 14 residues long. Per the germline V gene, CDR1 is KGHSY and CDR2 is FQNENV. The CDR3 DNA sequence: TGTGCCAGCAGCCAAAGTCTCGGGAGGGAAAAACTGTTTTTT. The encoded protein is CASSQSLGREKLFF.

This chain joins TRBV6-1 and TRBJ2-2, with TRBD1 as a possible D gene (6 bases). The V end was cut by 2 bases, the J end by 3 bases, with 13 bases between. Germline CDR1 reads MNHNS; CDR2 reads SASEGT. The length of the CDR3 is 16 residues. CDR3 DNA sequence: TGTGCCAGCAGTGAATGGGGACAAGCTTACACCGGGGAGCTGTTTTTT. Its protein product is CASSEWGQAYTGELFF.

This chain joins TRBV5-1 and TRBJ1-1; a possible D gene is TRBD1 (6 bases). The V end lost 0 bases, the J end lost 6 bases, and 18 bases lay between the germline ends. Germline V gives CDR1 SGHRS, CDR2 YFSETQ. There are 16 residues in the CDR3. This chain's CDR3 is CASSLAGTSPVAEAFF. The CDR3 region has the DNA TGCGCCAGCAGCTTGGCCGGGACAAGCCCTGTGGCTGAAGCTTTCTTT.

V and J are TRBV20-1 and TRBJ1-4; a possible D gene is TRBD1 (5 bases). The germline gives CDR1 DFQATT, CDR2 SNEGSKA (reference sequence). CDR3 length: 11 residues. V was pared by 5 bases and J by 8 bases, with 9 bases between. The DNA of the CDR3 is TGCAGTGCTTCAAGACAGGAAAAACTGTTTTTT. It translates to CSASRQEKLFF.